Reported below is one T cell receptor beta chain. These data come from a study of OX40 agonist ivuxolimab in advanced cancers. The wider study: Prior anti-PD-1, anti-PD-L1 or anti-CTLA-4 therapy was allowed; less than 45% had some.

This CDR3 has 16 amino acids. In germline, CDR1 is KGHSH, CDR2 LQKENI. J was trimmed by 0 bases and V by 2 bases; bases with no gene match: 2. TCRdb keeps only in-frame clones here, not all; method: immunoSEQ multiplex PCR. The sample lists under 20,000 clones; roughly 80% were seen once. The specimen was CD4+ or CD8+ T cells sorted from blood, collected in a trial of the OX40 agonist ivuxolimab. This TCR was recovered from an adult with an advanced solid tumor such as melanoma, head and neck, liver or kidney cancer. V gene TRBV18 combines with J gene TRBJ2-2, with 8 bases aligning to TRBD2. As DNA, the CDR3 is TGTGCCAGCTCACCAGCAGCGGGGGCGAACACCGGGGAGCTGTTTTTT. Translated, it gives CASSPAAGANTGELFF. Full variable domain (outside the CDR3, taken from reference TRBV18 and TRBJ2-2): NAGVMQNPRHLVRRRGQEARLRCSPMKGHSHVYWYRQLPEEGLKFMVYLQKENIIDESGMPKERFSAEFPKEGPSILRIQQVVRGDSAAYFCASSPAAGANTGELFFGEGSRLTVL.